The 13 T cell receptor beta chains below come from one sample, sequenced in a study of T-cell reconstitution after alpha-beta-depleted transplantation in children. Unique molecular identifiers were incorporated into the prepared TCRbeta library. MiXCR, applied by TCRdb to the PCR reads, yields one record per CDR3 protein. The profile covers over 150,000 distinct CDR3 sequences, with 13% to 15% appearing a single time and around 14% taken by the ten largest. Sample: PBMCs from the stem cell graft donor, taken from the stem cell graft. The receptors come from a human donor who donated a stem cell graft to a child with acute lymphoblastic leukemia.

This clonotype was seen repeatedly, ten times or more. CDR3 loop: CASSRYSDSSTDTQYF. The CDR3 nucleotides read TGTGCCAGCAGCCGTTACTCGGACTCTAGCACAGATACGCAGTATTTT. The chain employs TRBV3-1 and TRBJ2-3, with D possibly being TRBD2 (5 bases). Trimming shortened V by 4 bases and J by 0 bases, and 14 bases separated the two germline ends. Germline V gene lookup returns CDR1 LGHDT and CDR2 YNNKEL (reference sequence). CDR3 size: 16 residues.

This clonotype has a count of ten or more. V is TRBV7-2 and J is TRBJ2-3; 9 bases fit TRBD1. Germline V gene lookup returns CDR1 SGHTA and CDR2 FQGNSA. The V gene end was trimmed by 4 bases and the J gene end by 2 bases; junction bases not matched to a gene: 4. There are 15 residues in the CDR3. The CDR3 loop reads CASSWTGASTDTQYF. The CDR3, as DNA: TGTGCCAGCAGCTGGACAGGGGCCTCCACAGATACGCAGTATTTT.

This clonotype was counted a few times. This chain connects TRBV5-6 to TRBJ2-1; 8 positions match TRBD2. The V gene end was trimmed by 1 base and the J gene end by 4 bases; junction bases not matched to a gene: 10. This CDR3 region has 17 residues. CDR1 and CDR2 from the germline V gene are SGHDT and YYEEEE. The CDR3 region has the DNA TGTGCCAGCAGCTTGAGTCGGTTAAGCGGGAGTTACAATGAGCAGTTCTTC. It codes for CASSLSRLSGSYNEQFF.

This clonotype came up many times. V usage is TRBV6-5 and J usage is TRBJ2-3, with D possibly TRBD1 on 6 matching bases. Germline V gene lookup returns CDR1 MNHEY and CDR2 SVGAGI. The CDR3 covers 15 residues. Trimming stripped 0 bases from V and 5 bases from J, with 12 bases between. The CDR3 sequence: CASSYSQGSGDTQYF. DNA of the CDR3: TGTGCCAGCAGTTACTCCCAGGGGAGTGGAGATACGCAGTATTTT.

Concerning this clonotype itself: This clone may be a read error of a much larger clone one base away. The chain recombines TRBV12-3 or TRBV12-4 with TRBJ2-1; weak D call: TRBD2 (7 bases). Trimming cost V 6 bases and J 12 bases, with 30 bases left between them. This CDR3 has 17 residues. The chain's CDR3 is CASRSIGGGQSNGWQFF. The DNA for the CDR3 is TGTGCCAGCAGATCCATAGGGGGAGGGCAATCTAACGGGTGGCAGTTCTTC.

In this sample, this clonotype turned up many times. The gene calls are TRBV5-1 and TRBJ2-1; 12 bases align to TRBD2. CDR3 length: 18 residues. CDR1 SGHRS and CDR2 YFSETQ come from the germline V gene. J was trimmed by 6 bases and V by 3 bases; bases with no gene match: 13. The CDR3 protein is CASSSLAGGGLDGNEQFF. The CDR3 DNA reads TGCGCCAGCAGCTCACTAGCGGGAGGAGGATTGGATGGCAATGAGCAGTTCTTC.

The chain carries TRBV7-8 and TRBJ2-1, with 11 bases fitting TRBD2. Per the germline V gene, CDR1 is SGHVS and CDR2 is FQNEAQ. This CDR3 is 16 amino acids long. The J segment lost 3 bases and the V segment lost 6 bases, leaving 7 bases of the junction unmatched. As DNA, the CDR3 is TGTGCCAGCAGACTAGGGCTAGCGGGAGGCTACAATGAGCAGTTCTTC. Amino acid sequence: CASRLGLAGGYNEQFF.

Worth noting for this clonotype: A much larger clone is a single base away; this may be a read error. The chain links TRBV11-1 to TRBJ2-1, with 12 bases lining up with TRBD2. The germline gives CDR1 SGHAT, CDR2 FQDESV (reference sequence). The length of the CDR3 is 18 residues. For the CDR3, the DNA is TGTGCCAGCATCTTACCGCCCCGACTAGCGGGAGTGAGTAATGAGCAGTTCTTC. It encodes CASILPPRLAGVSNEQFF.

This clonotype was detected many times. CDR3: CAISEGAQNGNIQYF. The DNA of the CDR3 is TGTGCCATCAGTGAGGGGGCGCAGAACGGAAACATTCAGTACTTC. V is TRBV10-3 and J is TRBJ2-4; tentative D call: TRBD1 (5 bases). Germline V CDR1 and CDR2: ENHRY, SYGVKD. Trimming left V 2 bases short and J 6 bases short, with 14 bases between. This CDR3 region has 15 residues.

The chain has TRBV20-1 and TRBJ2-1; 11 nucleotides align to TRBD2. Per the germline V gene, CDR1 is DFQATT and CDR2 is SNEGSKA (reference sequence). The CDR3 length is 15 residues. J lost 3 bases, V lost 5 bases, and 6 bases had no gene match. CDR3 sequence: CSAFLAGGGYNEQFF. DNA of the CDR3: TGCAGTGCTTTCCTAGCGGGGGGAGGCTACAATGAGCAGTTCTTC.

A few counts support this clonotype. The rearrangement links TRBV20-1 to TRBJ2-1, with 11 bases aligning to TRBD2. The ends lost 0 bases at V and 0 bases at J; junction bases unmatched: 4. Germline CDR1 is DFQATT and CDR2 is SNEGSKA (reference sequence). The CDR3 length is 17 residues. The CDR3: CSARELAGAVSYNEQFF. The CDR3 nucleotides read TGCAGTGCTAGAGAACTAGCGGGAGCGGTCTCCTACAATGAGCAGTTCTTC.

J is TRBJ2-2 and V is TRBV12-3 or TRBV12-4; D assignment may be TRBD1 or TRBD2 (6 bases each). This CDR3 is 14 amino acids long. The V end lost 11 bases, the J end lost 0 bases, and 13 bases lay between the germline ends. As DNA, the CDR3 is TGTGCCCTCTCTCGGGGGCCGAACACCGGGGAGCTGTTTTTT. This sequence encodes CALSRGPNTGELFF.

The V and J genes are TRBV2 and TRBJ1-1; a weak D match, TRBD1 (6 bases). In germline, CDR1 is SNHLY, CDR2 FYNNEI. With 9 bases removed from V and 4 bases from J, the gap between germline ends came to 15 bases. The CDR3 length is 13 residues. CDR3: CARGQLSTTEAFF. As DNA, the CDR3 is TGTGCCAGGGGACAACTGAGTACCACTGAAGCTTTCTTT.